This T cell receptor beta chain was recovered during a study of blood T cell repertoires in COVID-19. Germline V gives CDR1 LNHNV, CDR2 YYDKDF (reference sequence). CDR3 length equals 16 residues. V was pared by 2 bases and J by 7 bases, with 20 bases between. In the original workflow: Amplification of reference gene primers was used by the study to estimate nucleated cell counts. Assay used: immunoSEQ multiplex PCR; TCRdb lists only in-frame clones, some missing. The DNA gave D and trimming, while V, J and clone size come from that table. The sample shows 200,000 to 250,000 clones, around nine tenths of them seen only once. The participants were between about 18 and 100 years old and came from some 23 US areas. Cohorts were assigned according to the clinical history that participants reported.

V is TRBV15 and J is TRBJ1-2, with a tentative D call TRBD1 (5 bases). This receptor was taken from a woman between 25 and 40 years old who had been exposed to COVID-19. Sequencing was done on a sample of PBMCs or T cells enriched from blood (not recorded which). CDR3 nucleotide sequence: TGTGCCACCAGCAGAACATTAAGGCCATTAAGGGGTGGCTACACCTTC. The encoded protein is CATSRTLRPLRGGYTF.